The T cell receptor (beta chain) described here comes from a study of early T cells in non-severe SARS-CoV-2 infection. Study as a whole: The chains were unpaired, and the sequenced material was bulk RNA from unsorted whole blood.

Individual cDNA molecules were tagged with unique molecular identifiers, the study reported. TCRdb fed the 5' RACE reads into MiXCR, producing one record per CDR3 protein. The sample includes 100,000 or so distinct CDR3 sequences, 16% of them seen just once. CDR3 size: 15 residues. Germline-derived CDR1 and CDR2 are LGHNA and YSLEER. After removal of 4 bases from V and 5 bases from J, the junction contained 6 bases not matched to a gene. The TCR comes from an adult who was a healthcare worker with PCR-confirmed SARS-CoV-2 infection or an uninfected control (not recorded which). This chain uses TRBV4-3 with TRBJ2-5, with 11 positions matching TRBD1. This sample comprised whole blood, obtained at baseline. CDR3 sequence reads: CASSPGQGAGETQYF. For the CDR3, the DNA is TGCGCCAGCAGCCCCGGACAGGGGGCGGGGGAGACCCAGTACTTC.